The 17 T cell receptor beta chains listed next were all sequenced from one sample in a study of blood T cell repertoires in COVID-19. The data were produced by immunoSEQ multiplex PCR, yet TCRdb's version contains in-frame clones alone and is incomplete. The data hold 400,000 to 550,000 clones, with about 90% observed a single time. Sequenced input: PBMCs or T cells enriched from blood (not recorded which). The receptors derive from a woman between 18 and 29 years old with acute COVID-19.

The rearrangement uses TRBV5-1 and TRBJ2-7; TRBD2 might be the D (7 bases). The CDR3 is 14 amino acids. Germline assignment: CDR1 SGHRS and CDR2 YFSETQ. Trimming removed 7 bases from V and 4 bases from J, with 18 bases in between. For the CDR3, the DNA is TGCGCCAGCTCTTTGTCGGGGGGCAGTTACGAGCAGTACTTC. As protein: CASSLSGGSYEQYF.

V and J are TRBV7-3 and TRBJ2-1, with 11 bases aligning to TRBD1. Germline CDR1 and CDR2: SGHTA and FQGTGA. CDR3 size: 18 residues. Trimming at V came to 5 bases and at J to 7 bases, leaving 16 bases not matched to a gene. CDR3 loop: CASSKAPRGTGGWNEQFF. DNA of the CDR3: TGTGCCAGCAGCAAGGCACCCCGAGGGACAGGGGGTTGGAATGAGCAGTTCTTC.

The rearrangement links TRBV11-2 to TRBJ2-7, with a possible D match to TRBD1 (6 bases). Germline-derived CDR1 and CDR2 are SGHAT and FQNNGV. Trimming shortened V by 5 bases and J by 4 bases, and 12 bases separated the two germline ends. The CDR3 runs to 13 residues. CDR3 sequence (DNA): TGTGCCAGCAGCCAGGACAGCATTTACGAGCAGTACTTC. It is translated as CASSQDSIYEQYF.

J is TRBJ2-1 and V is TRBV6-2 or TRBV6-3; D is possibly TRBD1 (5 bases). Trimming stripped 2 bases from V and 6 bases from J, with 8 bases between. Germline lookup yields CDR1 MNHEY and CDR2 SVGEGT. The CDR3 length is 13 residues. CDR3 nucleotide sequence: TGTGCCAGCAGTTACGTCAGGGTCAATGAGCAGTTCTTC. This gives the protein CASSYVRVNEQFF.

Only a few counts were recorded for this clone. The chain uses TRBV12-3 or TRBV12-4 and TRBJ1-5; D remains ambiguous. V gave up 6 bases and J gave up 4 bases, with 7 bases separating them. The CDR3 runs to 12 residues. The chain's CDR3 is CASSLTNQPQHF. In DNA form, the CDR3 reads TGTGCCAGCAGCCTAACGAATCAGCCCCAGCATTTT.

Ten or more counts support this clone. Other DNA sequences within the sample encode an identical CDR3. Here the CDR3 DNA reads TGTGCCAGCAGCCCGGGACAGGGAACTGAAGCTTTCTTT. It translates to CASSPGQGTEAFF. The gene calls are TRBV6-2 or TRBV6-3 and TRBJ1-1; 9 nucleotides agree with TRBD1. Trimming removed 6 bases from V and 5 bases from J; junction bases left unmatched: 4. The length of the CDR3 is 13 residues. Germline V gene data show CDR1 as MNHEY and CDR2 as SVGEGT.

The chain links TRBV9 to TRBJ2-2; the match to TRBD1 covers 9 bases. Germline V gene data show CDR1 as SGDLS and CDR2 as YYNGEE. The length of the CDR3 is 16 residues. The ends lost 3 bases at V and 5 bases at J; junction bases unmatched: 8. The CDR3 bases are TGTGCCAGCAGCGCGACAGGGGGGTTTGGAACCGGGGAGCTGTTTTTT. Protein: CASSATGGFGTGELFF.

V usage is TRBV7-9 and J usage is TRBJ2-7; TRBD1 matches 9 bases. The CDR3 consists of 14 residues. Germline CDR1 is SEHNR and CDR2 is FQNEAQ (reference sequence). Unmatched junction bases numbered 5, after V lost 3 bases and J lost 5 bases. The CDR3 DNA reads TGTGCCAGCAGCTTCGGGACAGGGAGACACGAGCAGTACTTC. Translation: CASSFGTGRHEQYF.

The chain carries TRBV9 and TRBJ2-1; the D gene is possibly TRBD2 (5 bases). V was cut by 0 bases and J by 4 bases, with 11 bases left in between. The length of the CDR3 is 15 residues. Germline assignment: CDR1 SGDLS and CDR2 YYNGEE. The CDR3 nucleotides read TGTGCCAGCAGCGTAGGGTGGGAGATGTACAATGAGCAGTTCTTC. Residues: CASSVGWEMYNEQFF.

This clone is a singleton in its sample. The rearrangement links TRBV11-2 to TRBJ2-7; a possible D gene is TRBD1 (7 bases). The CDR3 loop spans 16 amino acids. Deletions cut 0 bases from V and 6 bases from J, with 18 bases between. From germline, CDR1 is SGHAT and CDR2 FQNNGV. CDR3 sequence (DNA): TGTGCCAGCAGCTTAGATGGAGGGGGCTCTTTGGGCGAGCAGTACTTC. Translated, it gives CASSLDGGGSLGEQYF. The full variable domain, rest sourced from reference TRBV11-2 and TRBJ2-7, is EAGVAQSPRYKIIEKRQSVAFWCNPISGHATLYWYQQILGQGPKLLIQFQNNGVVDDSQLPKDRFSAERLKGVDSTLKIQPAKLEDSAVYLCASSLDGGGSLGEQYFGPGTRLTVT.

The genes are TRBV9 and TRBJ2-2, with unresolved D. This CDR3 region has 16 residues. The germline V gene has CDR1 SGDLS and CDR2 YYNGEE. V lost 2 bases to trimming and J lost 0 bases, with 11 bases between them. The chain's CDR3 is CASSVFDTANTGELFF. The CDR3 bases are TGTGCCAGCAGCGTTTTCGACACCGCGAACACCGGGGAGCTGTTTTTT.

The chain links TRBV7-2 to TRBJ1-2, with 8 nucleotides matching TRBD1. CDR3 length: 14 residues. V was clipped by 0 bases and J by 6 bases; unmatched bases: 3. Germline V lookup: CDR1 SGHTA, CDR2 FQGNSA. CDR3 in DNA: TGTGCCAGCAGCTTAGCGTGGACAGGGCATGGCTACACCTTC. Amino acid sequence: CASSLAWTGHGYTF.

The V call is TRBV30, the J call TRBJ1-1; 8 positions agree with TRBD1. This CDR3 region has 12 residues. V shed 1 base and J 5 bases; nucleotides not matched to a gene: 0. Germline V gene sequence: CDR1 GTSNPN, CDR2 SVGIG (reference sequence). The CDR3 region has the DNA TGTGCCTGGAGTGGACAGGGGACTGAAGCTTTCTTT. It specifies CAWSGQGTEAFF.

With respect to this clone: The identical CDR3 is also encoded by other nucleotide sequences in the sample. The rearrangement links TRBV3-1 (or the pseudogene TRBV3-2) to TRBJ2-7; D is undetermined. Germline CDR1 LGHDT, CDR2 YNNKEL (reference sequence). The CDR3 spans 11 residues. V was cut by 1 base and J by 6 bases, with 4 bases left in between. The CDR3 spells CASSQGGEQYF. The CDR3 DNA reads TGTGCCAGCAGCCAAGGAGGCGAGCAGTACTTC.

The V call is TRBV6-5, the J call TRBJ2-5; D may be TRBD1 (5 bases). The CDR3 has 15 amino acids. Trimming took 2 bases from V and 4 from J, leaving 14 bases between them. In germline, CDR1 is MNHEY, CDR2 SVGAGI. This chain's CDR3 is CASSYLSTDIETQYF. The DNA for the CDR3 is TGTGCCAGCAGTTACCTGTCGACAGACATAGAGACCCAGTACTTC.

The chain employs TRBV18 and TRBJ2-5; 9 bases agree with TRBD2. CDR1 KGHSH and CDR2 LQKENI come from the germline V gene. The CDR3 is 15 residues long. Losses at the gene ends were 6 bases for V and 1 base for J; bases not matched to a gene: 6. CDR3 in DNA: TGTGCCAGCTCTCCCGTAGCGGGAGTCCAAGAGACCCAGTACTTC. It is translated as CASSPVAGVQETQYF.

The genes are TRBV11-3 and TRBJ2-7, with D perhaps matching TRBD1 (6 bases). Germline V CDR1 and CDR2: SGHNT, YENEEA. V was shortened by 0 bases and J by 6 bases, with 9 bases between the two germline ends. This CDR3 has 13 residues. The CDR3 bases are TGTGCCAGCAGCTTAGATCAGGGGAGCGAGCAGTACTTC. This encodes CASSLDQGSEQYF. Full variable domain (remainder filled in from reference TRBV11-3 and TRBJ2-7): EAGVVQSPRYKIIEKKQPVAFWCNPISGHNTLYWYLQNLGQGPELLIRYENEEAVDDSQLPKDRFSAERLKGVDSTLKIQPAELGDSAVYLCASSLDQGSEQYFGPGTRLTVT.